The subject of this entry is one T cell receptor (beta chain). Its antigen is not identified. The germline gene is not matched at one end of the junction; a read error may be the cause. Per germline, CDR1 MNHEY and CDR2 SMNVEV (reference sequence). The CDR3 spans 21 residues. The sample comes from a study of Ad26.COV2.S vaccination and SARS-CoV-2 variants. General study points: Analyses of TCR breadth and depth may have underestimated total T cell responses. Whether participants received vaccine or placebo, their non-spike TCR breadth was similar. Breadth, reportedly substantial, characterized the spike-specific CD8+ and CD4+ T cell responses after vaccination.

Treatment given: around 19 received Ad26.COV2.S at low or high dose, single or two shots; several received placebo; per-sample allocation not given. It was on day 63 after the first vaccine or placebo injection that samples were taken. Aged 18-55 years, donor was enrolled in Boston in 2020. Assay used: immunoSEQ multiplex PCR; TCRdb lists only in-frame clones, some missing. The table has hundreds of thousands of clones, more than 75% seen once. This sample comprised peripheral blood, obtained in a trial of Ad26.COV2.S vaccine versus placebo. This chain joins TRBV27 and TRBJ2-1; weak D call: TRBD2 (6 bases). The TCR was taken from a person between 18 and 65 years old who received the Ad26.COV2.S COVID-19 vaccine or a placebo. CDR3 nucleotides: TGTGCCAGCAGCTTTTTCCTCCGGGGGAGCAACATCCCCTCCTCCGACAATGAGCAGTTCTTC. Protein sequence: CASSFFLRGSNIPSSDNEQFF.